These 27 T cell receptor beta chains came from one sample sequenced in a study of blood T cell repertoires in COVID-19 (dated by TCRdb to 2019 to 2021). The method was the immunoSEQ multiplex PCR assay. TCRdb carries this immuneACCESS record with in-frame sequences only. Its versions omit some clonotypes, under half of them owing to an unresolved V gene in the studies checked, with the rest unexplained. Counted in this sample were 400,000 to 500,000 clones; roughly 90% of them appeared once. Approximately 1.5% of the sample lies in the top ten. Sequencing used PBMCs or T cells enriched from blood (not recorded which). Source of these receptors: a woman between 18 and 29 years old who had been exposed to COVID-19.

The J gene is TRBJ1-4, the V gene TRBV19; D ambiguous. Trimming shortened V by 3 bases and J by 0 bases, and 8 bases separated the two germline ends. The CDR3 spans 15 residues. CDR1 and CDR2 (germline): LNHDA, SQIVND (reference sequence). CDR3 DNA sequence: TGTGCCAGTAGTATCCCGAGAGCAACTAATGAAAAACTGTTTTTT. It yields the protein CASSIPRATNEKLFF.

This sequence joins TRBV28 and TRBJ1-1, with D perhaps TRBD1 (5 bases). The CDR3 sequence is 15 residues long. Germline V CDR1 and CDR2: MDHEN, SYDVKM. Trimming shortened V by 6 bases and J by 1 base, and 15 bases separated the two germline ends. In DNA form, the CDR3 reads TGTGCCAGCAGAATTAAGGGGCAACGGAACACTGAAGCTTTCTTT. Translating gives CASRIKGQRNTEAFF.

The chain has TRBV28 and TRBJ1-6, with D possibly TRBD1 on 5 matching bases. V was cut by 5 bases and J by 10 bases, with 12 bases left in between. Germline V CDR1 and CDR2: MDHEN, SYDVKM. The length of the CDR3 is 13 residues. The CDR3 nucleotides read TGTGCCAGCAGTCCAGGGTATAGATCACCCCTCCACTTT. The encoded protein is CASSPGYRSPLHF.

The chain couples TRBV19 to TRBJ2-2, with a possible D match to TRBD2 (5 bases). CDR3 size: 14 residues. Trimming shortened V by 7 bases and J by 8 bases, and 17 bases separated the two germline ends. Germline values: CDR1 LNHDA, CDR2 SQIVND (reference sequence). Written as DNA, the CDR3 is TGTGCCAGTACTCTGCCCCGCGGGTTAGGGGAGCTGTTTTTT. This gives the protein CASTLPRGLGELFF.

The CDR3 region has the DNA TGTGCCAGCAGTCGAAGGACTGGGAACACCGGGGAGCTGTTTTTT. Translation gives CASSRRTGNTGELFF. V and J are TRBV5-6 and TRBJ2-2; D might be TRBD2 (5 bases). Deletions cut 5 bases from V and 1 base from J, with 12 bases between. The CDR3 extends over 15 amino acids. CDR1 and CDR2 (germline): SGHDT, YYEEEE.

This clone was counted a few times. The CDR3 loop reads CASSISGQLGGVNTEAFF. CDR3 DNA: TGTGCCAGCAGTATATCCGGACAGCTCGGAGGAGTGAACACTGAAGCTTTCTTT. The chain employs TRBV28 and TRBJ1-1, with a tentative D call TRBD1 (6 bases). Germline CDR1 is MDHEN and CDR2 is SYDVKM. This CDR3 has 18 amino acids. V was cut by 5 bases and J by 0 bases, with 22 bases left in between.

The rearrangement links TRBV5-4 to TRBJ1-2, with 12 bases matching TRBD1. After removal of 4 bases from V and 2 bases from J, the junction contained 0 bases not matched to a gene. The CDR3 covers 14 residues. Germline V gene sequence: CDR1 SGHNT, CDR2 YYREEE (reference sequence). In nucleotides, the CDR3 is TGTGCCAGCAGCGGGACAGGGGGCAACTATGGCTACACCTTC. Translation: CASSGTGGNYGYTF.

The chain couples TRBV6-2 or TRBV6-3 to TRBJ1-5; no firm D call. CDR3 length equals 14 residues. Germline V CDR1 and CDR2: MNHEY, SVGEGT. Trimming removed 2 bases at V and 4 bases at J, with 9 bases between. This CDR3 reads CASSYGHENQPQHF. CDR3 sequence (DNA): TGTGCCAGCAGTTACGGGCACGAGAATCAGCCCCAGCATTTT.

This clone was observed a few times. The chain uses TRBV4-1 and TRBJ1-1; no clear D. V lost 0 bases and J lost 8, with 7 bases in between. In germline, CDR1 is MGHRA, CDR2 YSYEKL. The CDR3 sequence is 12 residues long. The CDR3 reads CASSQDWAEAFF. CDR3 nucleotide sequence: TGCGCCAGCAGCCAAGACTGGGCCGAAGCTTTCTTT.

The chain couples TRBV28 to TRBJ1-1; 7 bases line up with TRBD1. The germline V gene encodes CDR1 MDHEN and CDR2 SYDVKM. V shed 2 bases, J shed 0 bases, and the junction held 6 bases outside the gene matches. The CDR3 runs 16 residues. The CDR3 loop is CASSLAPGTVNTEAFF. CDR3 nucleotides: TGTGCCAGCAGTTTAGCCCCCGGGACAGTGAACACTGAAGCTTTCTTT.

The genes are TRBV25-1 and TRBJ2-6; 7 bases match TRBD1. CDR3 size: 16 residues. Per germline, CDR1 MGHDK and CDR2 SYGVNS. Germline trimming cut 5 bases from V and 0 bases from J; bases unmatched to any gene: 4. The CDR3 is CASSRQGRSGANVLTF. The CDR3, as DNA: TGTGCCAGCAGTCGACAGGGCCGCTCTGGGGCCAACGTCCTGACTTTC.

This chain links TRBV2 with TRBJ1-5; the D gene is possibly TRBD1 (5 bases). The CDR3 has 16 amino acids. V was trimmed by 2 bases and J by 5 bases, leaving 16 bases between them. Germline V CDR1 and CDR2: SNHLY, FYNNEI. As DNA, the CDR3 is TGTGCCAGCAGTGAAATCTCTTGGGGGGGGGATCAGCCCCAGCATTTT. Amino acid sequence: CASSEISWGGDQPQHF.

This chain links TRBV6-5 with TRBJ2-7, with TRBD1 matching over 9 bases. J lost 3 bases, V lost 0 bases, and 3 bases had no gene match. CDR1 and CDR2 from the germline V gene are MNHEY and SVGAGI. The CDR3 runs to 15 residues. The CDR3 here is CASSYSGTGFYEQYF. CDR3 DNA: TGTGCCAGCAGTTACTCCGGGACAGGGTTCTACGAGCAGTACTTC.

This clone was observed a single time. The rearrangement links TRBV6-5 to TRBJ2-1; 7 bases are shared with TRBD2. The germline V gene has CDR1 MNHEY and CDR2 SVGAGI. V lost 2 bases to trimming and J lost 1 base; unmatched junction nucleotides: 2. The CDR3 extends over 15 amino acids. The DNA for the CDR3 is TGTGCCAGCAGTTACCAGCGGGAATCCTACAATGAGCAGTTCTTC. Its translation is CASSYQRESYNEQFF.

CDR3 nucleotide sequence: TGTGCCAGCAGACCGGGACAGAGCTCTGGAAACACCATATATTTT. Translating it yields CASRPGQSSGNTIYF. The chain is built from TRBV28 and TRBJ1-3, with TRBD1 matching 7 bases. V shed 6 bases, J shed 0 bases, and the junction held 5 bases outside the gene matches. In germline, CDR1 is MDHEN, CDR2 SYDVKM. The CDR3 is made up of 15 amino acids.

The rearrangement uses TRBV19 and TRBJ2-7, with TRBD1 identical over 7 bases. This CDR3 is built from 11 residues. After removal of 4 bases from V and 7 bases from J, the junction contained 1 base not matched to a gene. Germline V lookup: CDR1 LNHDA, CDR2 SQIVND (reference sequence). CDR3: CASSTDREQYF. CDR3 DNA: TGTGCCAGTAGTACGGACAGGGAGCAGTACTTC.

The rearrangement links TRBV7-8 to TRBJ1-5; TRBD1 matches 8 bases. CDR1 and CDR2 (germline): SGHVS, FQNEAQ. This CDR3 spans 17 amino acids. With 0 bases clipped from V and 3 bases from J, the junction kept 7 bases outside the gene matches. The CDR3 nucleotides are TGTGCCAGCAGCTTAGCTACAGGGGGGAGATCCAATCAGCCCCAGCATTTT. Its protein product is CASSLATGGRSNQPQHF.

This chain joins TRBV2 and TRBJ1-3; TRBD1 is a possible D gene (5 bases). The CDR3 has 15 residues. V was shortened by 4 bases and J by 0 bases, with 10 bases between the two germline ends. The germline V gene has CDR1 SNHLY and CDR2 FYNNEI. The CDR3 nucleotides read TGTGCCAGCAGTGCTCAGGGACTCTCTGGAAACACCATATATTTT. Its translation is CASSAQGLSGNTIYF.

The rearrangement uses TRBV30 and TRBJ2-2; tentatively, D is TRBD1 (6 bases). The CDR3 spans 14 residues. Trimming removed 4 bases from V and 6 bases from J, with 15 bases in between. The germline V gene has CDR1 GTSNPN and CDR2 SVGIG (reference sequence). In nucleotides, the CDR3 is TGTGCCTGGAATCAATTGGGGGCTTCCGGGGAGCTGTTTTTT. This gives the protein CAWNQLGASGELFF. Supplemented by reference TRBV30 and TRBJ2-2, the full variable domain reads SQTIHQWPATLVQPVGSPLSLECTVEGTSNPNLYWYRQAAGRGLQLLFYSVGIGQISSEVPQNLSASRPQDRQFILSSKKLLLSDSGFYLCAWNQLGASGELFFGEGSRLTVL.

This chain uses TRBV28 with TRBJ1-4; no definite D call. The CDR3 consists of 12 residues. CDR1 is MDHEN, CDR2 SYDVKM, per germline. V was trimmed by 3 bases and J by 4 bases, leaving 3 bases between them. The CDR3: CASSFNNEKLFF. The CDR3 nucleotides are TGTGCCAGCAGTTTCAATAATGAAAAACTGTTTTTT.

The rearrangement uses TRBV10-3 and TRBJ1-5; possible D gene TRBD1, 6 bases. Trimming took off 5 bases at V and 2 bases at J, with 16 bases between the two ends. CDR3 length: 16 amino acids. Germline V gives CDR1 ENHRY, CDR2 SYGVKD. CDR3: CAISPIGGLGNQPQHF. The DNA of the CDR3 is TGTGCCATCAGTCCGATCGGGGGGCTTGGCAATCAGCCCCAGCATTTT.

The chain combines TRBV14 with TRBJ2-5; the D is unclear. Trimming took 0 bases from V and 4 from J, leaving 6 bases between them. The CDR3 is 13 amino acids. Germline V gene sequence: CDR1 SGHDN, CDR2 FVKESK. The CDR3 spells CASSQERLETQYF. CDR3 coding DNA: TGTGCCAGCAGCCAAGAGAGGTTAGAGACCCAGTACTTC.

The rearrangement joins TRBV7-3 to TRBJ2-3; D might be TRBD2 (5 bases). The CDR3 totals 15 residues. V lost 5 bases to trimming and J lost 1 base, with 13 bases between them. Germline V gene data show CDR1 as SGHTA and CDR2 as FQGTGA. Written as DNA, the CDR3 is TGTGCCAGCAGCCCTAGAGGGCAGGGCACAGATACGCAGTATTTT. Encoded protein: CASSPRGQGTDTQYF.

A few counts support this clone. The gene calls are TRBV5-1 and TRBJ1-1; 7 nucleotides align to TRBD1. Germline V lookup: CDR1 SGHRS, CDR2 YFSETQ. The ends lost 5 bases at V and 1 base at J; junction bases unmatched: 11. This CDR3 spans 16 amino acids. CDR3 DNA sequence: TGCGCCAGCAGTTATGGACAGGACTGGGGGAACACTGAAGCTTTCTTT. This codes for CASSYGQDWGNTEAFF.

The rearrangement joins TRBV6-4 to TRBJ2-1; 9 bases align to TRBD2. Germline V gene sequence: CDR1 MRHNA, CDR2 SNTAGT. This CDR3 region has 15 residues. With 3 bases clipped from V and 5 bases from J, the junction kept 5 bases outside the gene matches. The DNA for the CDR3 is TGTGCCAGCAGTGAAGGTGAGCGGGGGGACAATGAGCAGTTCTTC. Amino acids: CASSEGERGDNEQFF.

The CDR3 nucleotides read TGCGCCGGCCCGGGGGTTAGTTGGACCGGGGAGCTGTTTTTT. Protein sequence: CAGPGVSWTGELFF. The chain couples TRBV23-1 to TRBJ2-2; D might be TRBD2 (6 bases). TRBV23-1 is an ORF, with its function uncertain. This CDR3 contains 14 residues. Trimming shortened V by 11 bases and J by 5 bases, and 18 bases separated the two germline ends.

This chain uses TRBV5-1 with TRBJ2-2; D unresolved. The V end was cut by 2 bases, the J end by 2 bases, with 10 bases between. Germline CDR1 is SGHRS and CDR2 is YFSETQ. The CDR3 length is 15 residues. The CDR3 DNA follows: TGCGCCAGCAGCTTTGTAACAGCAAACACCGGGGAGCTGTTTTTT. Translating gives CASSFVTANTGELFF.